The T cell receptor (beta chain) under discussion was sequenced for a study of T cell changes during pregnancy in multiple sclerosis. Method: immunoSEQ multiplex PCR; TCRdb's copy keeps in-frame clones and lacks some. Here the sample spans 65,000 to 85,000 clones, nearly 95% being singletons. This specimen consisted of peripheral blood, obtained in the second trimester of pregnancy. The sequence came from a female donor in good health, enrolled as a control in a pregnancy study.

The CDR3 sequence: CASSPDTSSGNTIYF. The CDR3 DNA reads as TGTGCCAGCAGCCCCGACACCTCCTCTGGAAACACCATATATTTT. This chain uses TRBV7-2 with TRBJ1-3; D gene ambiguous. This CDR3 contains 15 residues. Germline CDR1 and CDR2: SGHTA and FQGNSA. With 5 bases removed from V and 0 bases from J, the gap between germline ends came to 11 bases.